The 9 T cell receptor beta chains in this list originate from one sample, sequenced in a study of blood T cell repertoires in COVID-19. Using immunoSEQ multiplex PCR, the repertoire was profiled, and TCRdb retains in-frame clones only, with some absent. The sample contains 200,000 to 250,000 clones, over 65% of which appear only once. Input material: PBMCs or T cells enriched from blood (not recorded which). The receptors were gathered from a woman aged 55-70 years who had recovered from COVID-19.

The chain couples TRBV7-9 to TRBJ2-7; TRBD2 aligns across 7 bases. Germline V CDR1 and CDR2: SEHNR, FQNEAQ (reference sequence). This CDR3 region has 14 residues. Germline trimming cut 3 bases from V and 6 bases from J; bases unmatched to any gene: 8. The DNA of the CDR3 is TGTGCCAGCAGCTTCCTGGGGGGGGTCGCCGAGCAGTACTTC. Translated, it gives CASSFLGGVAEQYF.

This clone has just one count. This specimen includes other DNA sequences encoding the same CDR3. This chain links TRBV7-2 with TRBJ2-3, with TRBD1 matching 8 bases. V lost 0 bases and J lost 1; bases outside the gene matches: 0. Germline-derived CDR1 and CDR2 are SGHTA and FQGNSA. This CDR3 comprises 15 residues. Here the CDR3 reads CASSLAGQGTDTQYF. CDR3 in DNA: TGTGCCAGCAGCTTAGCGGGACAGGGCACAGATACGCAGTATTTT.

This clone was detected only a few times. The J gene is TRBJ2-5, the V gene TRBV23-1; TRBD2 might be the D (7 bases). TRBV23-1 counts as an open reading frame of uncertain function. The CDR3 is made up of 15 amino acids. V was trimmed by 8 bases and J by 5 bases, leaving 21 bases between them. The CDR3 coding sequence is TGCGCCAGCTCCGAGGGGGGGGGCGCAGGGGAGACCCAGTACTTC. Translation: CASSEGGGAGETQYF.

V usage is TRBV24-1 and J usage is TRBJ1-3; D gene unclear. CDR3 length: 16 residues. Trimming removed 5 bases at V and 3 bases at J, with 16 bases between. Looked up from germline, CDR1 is KGHDR and CDR2 is SFDVKD. The CDR3 protein is CATSATLPRDGNTIYF. The CDR3, as DNA: TGTGCCACCAGTGCCACACTACCCAGAGATGGAAACACCATATATTTT.

J is TRBJ2-2 and V is TRBV9, with D maybe TRBD2 (5 bases). Germline V lookup: CDR1 SGDLS, CDR2 YYNGEE. Trimming removed 0 bases from V and 7 bases from J, with 7 bases in between. This CDR3 contains 13 residues. The CDR3 loop reads CASSVGGIGELFF. The CDR3 nucleotides are TGTGCCAGCAGCGTAGGAGGGATCGGGGAGCTGTTTTTT.

This clone was picked up a small number of times. This sequence joins TRBV11-2 and TRBJ2-7, with D possibly being TRBD2 (6 bases). CDR3 length equals 14 residues. In germline, CDR1 is SGHAT, CDR2 FQNNGV. Trimming took 0 bases from V and 3 from J, leaving 9 bases between them. CDR3 sequence reads: CASSLEGDFYEQYF. The CDR3 DNA sequence: TGTGCCAGCAGCTTAGAGGGGGACTTCTACGAGCAGTACTTC.

The genes are TRBV5-4 and TRBJ2-1, with 11 bases fitting TRBD2. Germline CDR1 and CDR2: SGHNT and YYREEE (reference sequence). The CDR3 runs 15 residues. Trimming took 2 bases from V and 3 from J; bases not matched to a gene: 1. The CDR3 DNA reads as TGTGCCAGCAGCTTTGGGACTAGCGGCTACAATGAGCAGTTCTTC. It translates to CASSFGTSGYNEQFF. The full variable domain, rest sourced from reference TRBV5-4 and TRBJ2-1, is ETGVTQSPTHLIKTRGQQVTLRCSSQSGHNTVSWYQQALGQGPQFIFQYYREEENGRGNFPPRFSGLQFPNYSSELNVNALELDDSALYLCASSFGTSGYNEQFFGPGTRLTVL.

This chain uses TRBV5-1 with TRBJ2-5; no clear D. CDR3 size: 13 residues. CDR1 is SGHRS and CDR2 is YFSETQ in the germline V gene. The V end was cut by 3 bases, the J end by 4 bases, with 10 bases between. CDR3: CASSSGYGETQYF. Here the CDR3 DNA reads TGCGCCAGCAGCTCCGGGTACGGAGAGACCCAGTACTTC.

CDR3 sequence (DNA): TGTGCCAGCAGCCCCCCAAGGGTGGGAGGATGGGAGACCCAGTACTTC. Amino acid sequence: CASSPPRVGGWETQYF. The chain uses TRBV7-9 and TRBJ2-5, with D possibly TRBD2 on 6 matching bases. The V gene lost 5 bases and the J gene lost 5 bases, with 21 bases spanning the gap. Germline V lookup: CDR1 SEHNR, CDR2 FQNEAQ (reference sequence). The CDR3 sequence is 16 residues long.